These 12 T cell receptor beta chains were sequenced from one sample in a study of T-cell reconstitution after alpha-beta-depleted transplantation in children. During its preparation, the TCRbeta library received unique molecular identifiers. TCRdb reprocessed the PCR reads via MiXCR and lists one record per CDR3 protein. The table records about 640,000 distinct CDR3 sequences, roughly 15% of them present only once. This specimen consisted of PBMCs from the stem cell graft donor, obtained from the stem cell graft. These receptors all come from a human donor who donated a stem cell graft to a child with acute myeloid leukemia.

In this sample, this clonotype turned up many times. The rearrangement links TRBV5-1 to TRBJ2-1, with a possible D match to TRBD2 (6 bases). CDR1 SGHRS and CDR2 YFSETQ come from the germline V gene. V lost 0 bases and J 8 bases, leaving 6 bases between the germline ends. CDR3 length: 12 residues. The CDR3 here is CASSLGLDEQFF. In DNA form, the CDR3 reads TGCGCCAGCAGCTTGGGACTAGATGAGCAGTTCTTC.

The chain recombines TRBV12-3 or TRBV12-4 with TRBJ2-4; TRBD1 or TRBD2 may be the D gene (5 bases each). The CDR3 has 16 residues. V was clipped by 4 bases and J by 5 bases, with 18 bases between them. The CDR3 sequence: CASSWGMGTGENIQYF. The CDR3 region has the DNA TGTGCCAGCAGTTGGGGGATGGGGACCGGGGAAAACATTCAGTACTTC.

The chain couples TRBV7-2 to TRBJ1-5; unclear D gene. The CDR3 is 15 residues long. Per germline, CDR1 SGHTA and CDR2 FQGNSA. The V gene lost 7 bases and the J gene lost 0 bases, with 13 bases spanning the gap. Written as DNA, the CDR3 is TGTGCCAGCACCCTTGACGGGGATAGCAATCAGCCCCAGCATTTT. Translation gives CASTLDGDSNQPQHF. The full variable domain, completed using reference TRBV7-2 and TRBJ1-5, is GAGVSQSPSNKVTEKGKDVELRCDPISGHTALYWYRQSLGQGLEFLIYFQGNSAPDKSGLPSDRFSAERTGGSVSTLTIQRTQQEDSAVYLCASTLDGDSNQPQHFGDGTRLSIL.

This clonotype showed up many times. The chain carries TRBV30 and TRBJ1-2, with D possibly TRBD1 on 6 matching bases. CDR3 size: 14 residues. The V end lost 2 bases, the J end lost 2 bases, and 12 bases lay between the germline ends. CDR1 is GTSNPN and CDR2 is SVGIG in the germline V gene (reference sequence). The CDR3 here is CAWSITTGNYGYTF. CDR3 nucleotide sequence: TGTGCCTGGAGTATTACGACAGGAAACTATGGCTACACCTTC.

V usage is TRBV12-3 or TRBV12-4 and J usage is TRBJ2-5; possible D gene TRBD2, 7 bases. This CDR3 comprises 11 residues. The CDR3 loop reads CSVAGAETQYF. The CDR3 nucleotides read TGTAGTGTGGCGGGGGCGGAGACCCAGTACTTC.

The rearrangement joins TRBV5-1 to TRBJ2-3; D unresolved. The CDR3 loop spans 14 amino acids. V was shortened by 0 bases and J by 6 bases, with 11 bases between the two germline ends. From germline, CDR1 is SGHRS and CDR2 YFSETQ. The CDR3 protein is CASSLGKVGDTQYF. In nucleotides, the CDR3 is TGCGCCAGCAGCTTGGGGAAAGTCGGTGATACGCAGTATTTT.

As regards this clonotype: This may arise from a read error, as a much more abundant clone is one base away. The CDR3 loop reads CVSSLAFSNTEAFF. CDR3 bases: TGTGTCAGCAGTTTAGCGTTTTCCAACACTGAAGCTTTCTTT. The chain has TRBV12-3 or TRBV12-4 and TRBJ1-1; D is unresolved. The CDR3 is 14 residues long.

In its sample, this clonotype was seen a few times. The chain has TRBV28 and TRBJ1-5; D not certain. V lost 7 bases, J lost 3 bases, and 13 bases lay in between. The germline V gene has CDR1 MDHEN and CDR2 SYDVKM. This CDR3 region has 14 residues. CDR3 nucleotides: TGTGCCAGCACCTTAGACGGATTCAATCAGCCCCAGCATTTT. Translated, it gives CASTLDGFNQPQHF.

This clonotype was seen repeatedly, ten times or more. This chain connects TRBV12-3 or TRBV12-4 to TRBJ2-5; the match to TRBD2 covers 9 bases. Germline trimming cut 5 bases from V and 2 bases from J; bases unmatched to any gene: 9. The CDR3 is 16 residues long. CDR3 DNA sequence: TGTGCCAGCAGTCTTTCCGGACTAGCGCTTCAAGAGACCCAGTACTTC. This sequence encodes CASSLSGLALQETQYF.

This clonotype has ten or more counts. V is TRBV20-1 and J is TRBJ1-1; the match to TRBD1 covers 9 bases. The J segment lost 0 bases and the V segment lost 3 bases, leaving 5 bases of the junction unmatched. The germline V gene has CDR1 DFQATT and CDR2 SNEGSKA (reference sequence). CDR3 length equals 15 residues. The CDR3 nucleotides read TGCAGTGCTAGTTGGGACAGGGCCATGAACACTGAAGCTTTCTTT. Its protein product is CSASWDRAMNTEAFF.

The V call is TRBV4-3, the J call TRBJ1-2; D remains ambiguous. The CDR3 has 16 amino acids. V dropped 1 base and J dropped 7 bases, with 19 bases sitting between them. The germline gives CDR1 LGHNA, CDR2 YSLEER. The CDR3 DNA follows: TGCGCCAGCAGCCAAGTTTTATGGGCCATACAACCTGGCTACACCTTC. It is translated as CASSQVLWAIQPGYTF.

The table lists this clonotype with many counts. The chain uses TRBV7-2 and TRBJ2-7; D may be TRBD1 (6 bases). Germline loops: CDR1 SGHTA, CDR2 FQGNSA. The CDR3 length is 13 residues. Trimming removed 1 base at V and 6 bases at J, with 10 bases between. CDR3: CASSLDRVLEQYF. The CDR3 DNA reads TGTGCCAGCAGCTTAGACAGGGTGCTCGAGCAGTACTTC.